Listed below are T cell receptor beta chains from one sample, sequenced in a study of shared clonotypes between healthy human individuals. Profiling relied on immunoSEQ multiplex PCR, and the TCRdb table lists in-frame clones only, not all of them. The sample lists some 2,000,000 clones, approximately 95% seen once, with around 0.13% in the top ten. The material sequenced was naive CD4+ T cells sorted from blood. The receptors were gathered from a man aged 18-30 years in good health. CDR3s include the opening cysteine and the closing phenylalanine or tryptophan. A D gene is named only where the DNA matches it firmly. Not all rows give a size; the values are once, few, many and, for expanded clones, a class.

TRBV5-1,NA,NA,TRBJ1-2,TGCGCCAGCAGCTTCGGACGGAACTATGGCTACACCTTC,CASSFGRNYGYTF
TRBV6-5,NA,NA,TRBJ2-7,TGTGCCAGCAGTTCCCCTGGAACCTACGAGCAGTACTTC,CASSSPGTYEQYF
TRBV5-3,NA,TRBD1,TRBJ1-5,TGTGCCAGAAGCCCAGACAGGGGTGCAGTTCAGCCCCAGCATTTT,CARSPDRGAVQPQHF
TRBV10-3,NA,NA,TRBJ1-2,TGTGCCATCAGGGGATCCGGGGATGGTATCGGCTACACCTTC,CAIRGSGDGIGYTF
TRBV5-5,NA,TRBD1,TRBJ1-5,TGTGCCAGCAGCTTGACAGGGGGCAATCAGCCCCAGCATTTT,CASSLTGGNQPQHF
TRBV2,NA,NA,TRBJ1-5,TGTGCCAGCAGTGGACGGCTCAATCAGCCCCAGCATTTT,CASSGRLNQPQHF
TRBV19,NA,NA,TRBJ2-2,TGTGCCAGTCTCCCCGGGGATAGGCCGAACACCGGGGAGCTGTTTTTT,CASLPGDRPNTGELFF
TRBV30,NA,NA,TRBJ1-5,TGTGCCTGGAGTGTCGCAGGAAAATTCGACCTTAGCAATCAGCCCCAGCATTTT,CAWSVAGKFDLSNQPQHF
TRBV30,once,NA,TRBJ1-6,TGTGCCTGGAGGAAAGACAGGCGCCATTCACCCCTCCACTTT,CAWRKDRRHSPLHF
TRBV5-1,NA,TRBD1,TRBJ2-3,TGCGCCAGCAGCTACTTGGGGACAGGGTTTTCAGATACGCAGTATTTT,CASSYLGTGFSDTQYF
TRBV6-6,NA,NA,TRBJ1-6,TGTGCCAGCAGTCATTGGATAATGGTCCCAGACTCACCCCTCCACTTT,CASSHWIMVPDSPLHF
TRBV6-6,NA,TRBD1,TRBJ1-2,TGTGCCAGCAGTTACGCGGGACAGGAGGTCTACACCTTC,CASSYAGQEVYTF
TRBV11-2,NA,NA,TRBJ2-2,TGTGCCAGCAGCTTAGTCGGGTCGAACACCGGGGAGCTGTTTTTT,CASSLVGSNTGELFF
TRBV4-2,NA,NA,TRBJ2-7,TGTGCCAGCAGCCAAAGCGCAGTGGGACCCTACGAGCAGTACTTC,CASSQSAVGPYEQYF
TRBV6-1,NA,TRBD1,TRBJ1-5,TGTGCCAGCCGGACAGGGCGAACGAATCAGCCCCAGCATTTT,CASRTGRTNQPQHF
TRBV7-6,NA,TRBD1,TRBJ2-7,TGTGCCAGCAGCCCAGTCCAGGGCAGGGGGATTGACGAGCAGTACTTC,CASSPVQGRGIDEQYF
TRBV15,NA,NA,TRBJ2-7,TGTGCCACCAGCAGAGATGAACGGCCTTACGAGCAGTACTTC,CATSRDERPYEQYF
TRBV7-9,NA,TRBD1,TRBJ1-1,TGTGCCAGCAGCTTAGAGGGGACAGGCCGGGAGGTGGAAGCTTTCTTT,CASSLEGTGREVEAFF
TRBV18,NA,NA,TRBJ1-1,TGTGCCAGCTCGAATTATCAGGGCTTGAACACTGAAGCTTTCTTT,CASSNYQGLNTEAFF
TRBV4-1,NA,NA,TRBJ1-3,TGCGCCAGCAGCTTGGGTATTGGAAACACCATATATTTT,CASSLGIGNTIYF
TRBV7-9,NA,NA,TRBJ1-6,TGTGCCAGCAGCTGGGACCTACGAAGTTCACCCCTCCACTTT,CASSWDLRSSPLHF
TRBV7-9,once,NA,TRBJ2-7,TGTGCCAGCAGCCTAGGGGGAGGTCGGGCCCTAAATTACGAGCAGTACTTC,CASSLGGGRALNYEQYF
TRBV6-5,NA,NA,TRBJ1-1,TGTGCCTGCAGTTTCCGGACAGTAAGGAACACTGAAGCTTTCTTT,CACSFRTVRNTEAFF
TRBV7-2,NA,TRBD2,TRBJ2-7,TGTGCCAGCAGCTTAACGACTAGCGGGGGCCTACTTTACGAGCAGTACTTC,CASSLTTSGGLLYEQYF
TRBV4-1,NA,NA,TRBJ1-3,TGCGCCAGCAGCCAGCCCGGCTCTGGAAACACCATATATTTT,CASSQPGSGNTIYF
TRBV5-4,NA,TRBD2,TRBJ2-3,TGTGCCAGCAGTCTCATAGCGGGAGGCGACACAGATACGCAGTATTTT,CASSLIAGGDTDTQYF
TRBV7-8,NA,NA,TRBJ1-3,TGTGCCAGCAGCTTTCGGGGGGCTGGAAACACCATATATTTT,CASSFRGAGNTIYF
TRBV18,NA,NA,TRBJ1-1,TGTGCCAGCTCACCAACAGCCCAGCAGAACACTGAAGCTTTCTTT,CASSPTAQQNTEAFF
TRBV19,NA,TRBD2,TRBJ2-5,TGTGCCAGTAGTACCACTAGCGGGGGTCGAGGAGAGACCCAGTACTTC,CASSTTSGGRGETQYF
TRBV4-1,NA,TRBD2,TRBJ2-1,TGCGCCAGCAGCTCTCGGACTAGCGGGGAATATAATGAGCAGTTCTTC,CASSSRTSGEYNEQFF
TRBV10-3,once,NA,TRBJ1-1,TGTGCCATCAGTGACATGGGCACTGAAGCTTTCTTT,CAISDMGTEAFF
TRBV11-2,NA,TRBD2,TRBJ2-2,TGTGCCAGCAGCCCGGCCCGGACTAGCGGGGGGGCCGGATTCGGGGAGCTGTTTTTT,CASSPARTSGGAGFGELFF
TRBV5-4,NA,TRBD2,TRBJ2-1,TGTGCCAGCAGCGTTATGGGGGGGACGGGCTACAATGAGCAGTTCTTC,CASSVMGGTGYNEQFF
TRBV5-6,NA,TRBD1,TRBJ1-6,TGTGCCAGCAGCCAGGGGACAGGGGCCTATAATTCACCCCTCCACTTT,CASSQGTGAYNSPLHF
TRBV28,few,NA,TRBJ1-2,TGTGCCAGCAGCTCCCTCCATTCCCCCGGGACCGACTATGGCTACACCTTC,CASSSLHSPGTDYGYTF
TRBV10-3,NA,TRBD2,TRBJ2-7,TGTGCCCTCTGGGCGGGGGAGGCAATTATATACGAGCAGTACTTC,CALWAGEAIIYEQYF
TRBV7-2,NA,TRBD1,TRBJ2-7,TGTGCCAGCAGCTTAGTAAGACAGGGGTTAGGGCAGTACTTC,CASSLVRQGLGQYF
TRBV19,NA,TRBD1,TRBJ1-1,TGTGCCAGTAATCAGGGGGCGAACACTGAAGCTTTCTTT,CASNQGANTEAFF
TRBV2,NA,NA,TRBJ1-2,TGTGCCAGCAGTGAAGATCCCGGGACGGTTACTGGCTACACCTTC,CASSEDPGTVTGYTF
TRBV30,NA,NA,TRBJ1-5,TGTGCCTGGAGTTCACCAAGCGGTCCCCAGCATTTT,CAWSSPSGPQHF
TRBV6-1,once,NA,TRBJ1-6,TGTGCCAGCAGTGAAGGAGGGTACAACTCACCCCTCCACTTT,CASSEGGYNSPLHF
TRBV6-1,once,TRBD2,TRBJ2-3,TGTGCCAGCAGTGAAACACTAGCGGGCACAGATACGCAGTATTTT,CASSETLAGTDTQYF
TRBV18,NA,NA,TRBJ2-7,TGTGCCAGCTCACAGCGGCAGCTTGAGGGATACGAGCAGTACTTC,CASSQRQLEGYEQYF
TRBV28,once,NA,TRBJ2-1,TGTGCCAGCAGTTCCCCCAGACTAGTACACGGCAATGAGCAGTTCTTC,CASSSPRLVHGNEQFF